Listed below are T cell receptor beta chains from one sample, sequenced in a study of shared clonotypes between healthy human individuals. Profiled with immunoSEQ multiplex PCR; TCRdb holds only in-frame clones, not every one. The data contain a few million clones, roughly nine tenths of them singletons. Sequencing input: naive CD4+ T cells sorted from blood. These receptors originate from a man aged 18 to 29 in good health. CDR3s include the opening cysteine and the closing phenylalanine or tryptophan. A D gene is named only where the DNA matches it firmly.

D gene: NA; J gene: TRBJ2-7; V gene: TRBV5-1; CDR3 protein: CASSLEQGAYEQYF
D gene: NA; J gene: TRBJ2-7; V gene: TRBV10-3; CDR3 protein: CAISVSGGDYEQYF
D gene: NA; J gene: TRBJ2-3; V gene: TRBV2; CDR3 protein: CASHRGADTQYF
D gene: NA; J gene: TRBJ2-2; V gene: TRBV5-4; CDR3 protein: CASSSTYTGELFF
D gene: NA; J gene: TRBJ2-1; V gene: TRBV7-9; CDR3 protein: CASSFLGSEHGQFF
D gene: NA; J gene: TRBJ1-6; V gene: TRBV7-9; CDR3 protein: CASSLRTDNSPLHF
D gene: NA; J gene: TRBJ2-2; V gene: TRBV27; CDR3 protein: CASSLSVGTANTGELFF
D gene: TRBD1; J gene: TRBJ1-4; V gene: TRBV30; CDR3 protein: CAWKGTGGEKLFF
D gene: NA; J gene: TRBJ2-7; V gene: TRBV5-1; CDR3 protein: CASSRDSIYEQYF
D gene: TRBD2; J gene: TRBJ2-5; V gene: TRBV27; CDR3 protein: CASSLNSGGTQYF
D gene: NA; J gene: TRBJ2-3; V gene: TRBV15; CDR3 protein: CATSRAGTNTDTQYF
D gene: TRBD1; J gene: TRBJ1-1; V gene: TRBV7-2; CDR3 protein: CASSLVWTGTSKNTEAFF
D gene: NA; J gene: TRBJ2-2; V gene: TRBV5-1; CDR3 protein: CASSPPGTGANTGELFF